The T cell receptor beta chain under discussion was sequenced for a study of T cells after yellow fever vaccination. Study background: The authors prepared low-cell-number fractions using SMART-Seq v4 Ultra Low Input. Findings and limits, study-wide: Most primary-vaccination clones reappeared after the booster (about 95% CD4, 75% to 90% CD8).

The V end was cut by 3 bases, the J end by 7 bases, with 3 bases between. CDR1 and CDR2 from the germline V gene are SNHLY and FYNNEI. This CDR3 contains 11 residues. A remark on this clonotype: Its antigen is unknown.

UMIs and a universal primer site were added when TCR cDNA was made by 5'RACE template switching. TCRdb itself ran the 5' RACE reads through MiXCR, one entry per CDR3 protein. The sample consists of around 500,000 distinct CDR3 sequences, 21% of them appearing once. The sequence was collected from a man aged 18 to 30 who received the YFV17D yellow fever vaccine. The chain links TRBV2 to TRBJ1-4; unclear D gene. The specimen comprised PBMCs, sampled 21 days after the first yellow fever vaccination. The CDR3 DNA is TGTGCCAGCAGTGACAGTGAAAAACTGTTTTTT. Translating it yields CASSDSEKLFF.